This TCR beta chain was identified during a study of T cell responses to AZD1222 COVID-19 vaccine. On the study more broadly: Second-dose timings of about 4 or about 12 weeks were pooled.

Sequenced by immunoSEQ multiplex PCR; TCRdb stores in-frame clones only, minus some. This table has more than 80,000 clones, about nine tenths appearing once. Findings and caveats of the study: Close to half of all spike-specific TCRs reportedly target regions of the variants that are unmutated. Baseline antibody screening turned up just six seropositive AZD1222 recipients. No day 14 peak samples; only post-peak repertoires were characterized.

In regard to this clone: The target antigen is unknown.

This TCR came from an adult in good health. The sequences come from peripheral blood, collected on day 0 of AZD1222 vaccination.

The CDR3 DNA is TGTGCCTGGAGCGTGGATTTTAGGGCCCAGTACTTC. Its translation: CAWSVDFRAQYF. The gene calls are TRBV30 and TRBJ2-5; D not certain. The CDR3 extends over 12 amino acids. Germline V lookup: CDR1 GTSNPN, CDR2 SVGIG (reference sequence). The germline V and J ends were trimmed by 3 bases and 9 bases, with 14 bases remaining between them.